The entry below gives a single TCR beta chain sequence along with its context. The data stem from a study of blood T cell repertoires in COVID-19. In the study overall: From T cells, B-cell-depleted T cells, or PBMCs came the material, which was cDNA or gDNA.

The method was immunoSEQ multiplex PCR; TCRdb's version includes in-frame clones alone and lacks a portion of them. The data contain under 200,000 clones, approximately 81% of them singletons. V lost 6 bases, J lost 2 bases, and 2 bases stayed unmatched. The CDR3 has 14 residues. In germline, CDR1 is MNHEY, CDR2 SVGAGI. The origin of this receptor is a woman aged 45-60 years with COVID-19, enrolled during active disease. The chain couples TRBV6-5 to TRBJ2-7; 12 nucleotides agree with TRBD2. The sequenced sample consisted of peripheral blood. The CDR3, as DNA: TGTGCCAGCAGACTAGCGGGGGGAACCTACGAGCAGTACTTC. It encodes CASRLAGGTYEQYF.